These T cell receptor beta chains were read from a single sample in a study of blood T cell repertoires in COVID-19. TCRdb's table, derived via immunoSEQ multiplex PCR, lists solely in-frame clones and lacks some. The table shows approximately 75,000 clones, with more than 70% occurring only once. The material sequenced was peripheral blood. The receptor set was obtained from a man of 80 years or more with acute or convalescent COVID-19. The CDR3 runs from the conserved cysteine through the conserved F or W. Fields, in order: V gene, clone size, J gene, D gene, CDR3 protein, CDR3 DNA. A D gene is named only where the DNA matches it firmly. Clone size is not always given. Where it is, it says once, few, many or a class for expanded clones.

v_gene: TRBV7-2; abundance: .; j_gene: TRBJ2-7; d_gene: .; CDR3aa: CASSFSSDYSYEQYF; CDR3nt: TGTGCCAGCAGCTTCAGTTCGGACTACTCCTACGAGCAGTACTTC
v_gene: TRBV6-2/TRBV6-3; abundance: .; j_gene: TRBJ1-1; d_gene: TRBD1; CDR3aa: CASSTFARGQASTNEKAFF; CDR3nt: TGTGCCAGCAGTACGTTCGCGCGGGGACAGGCTTCCACAAACGAGAAAGCTTTCTTT
v_gene: TRBV19; abundance: .; j_gene: TRBJ1-5; d_gene: .; CDR3aa: CASSILGDSNQPQHF; CDR3nt: TGTGCCAGTAGTATCCTCGGGGATAGCAATCAGCCCCAGCATTTT
v_gene: TRBV18; abundance: .; j_gene: TRBJ2-7; d_gene: .; CDR3aa: CASSPGPTIEQYF; CDR3nt: TGTGCCAGCTCACCGGGGCCGACCATCGAGCAGTACTTC
v_gene: TRBV7-9; abundance: .; j_gene: TRBJ1-4; d_gene: TRBD1; CDR3aa: CASSLTGVTTNEKLFF; CDR3nt: TGTGCCAGCAGCTTAACAGGGGTGACAACTAATGAAAAACTGTTTTTT
v_gene: TRBV4-3; abundance: .; j_gene: TRBJ1-6; d_gene: TRBD1; CDR3aa: CASSQDRGQTNSPLHF; CDR3nt: TGCGCCAGCAGCCAAGATCGGGGACAGACTAATTCACCCCTCCACTTT
v_gene: TRBV24-1; abundance: .; j_gene: TRBJ2-1; d_gene: TRBD2; CDR3aa: CATSDFGAGAYNEQFF; CDR3nt: TGTGCCACCAGTGATTTCGGGGCGGGAGCTTACAATGAGCAGTTCTTC
v_gene: TRBV9; abundance: .; j_gene: TRBJ2-2; d_gene: TRBD2; CDR3aa: CASGQPPTSLNTGELFF; CDR3nt: TGTGCCAGCGGCCAACCACCGACTAGCCTTAACACCGGGGAGCTGTTTTTT
v_gene: TRBV7-6; abundance: .; j_gene: TRBJ2-5; d_gene: TRBD1; CDR3aa: CASSSIGQGRETQYF; CDR3nt: TGTGCCAGCAGCTCAATTGGACAGGGGAGAGAGACCCAGTACTTC
v_gene: TRBV7-2; abundance: .; j_gene: TRBJ2-2; d_gene: TRBD2; CDR3aa: CASSLLRLAGAGELFF; CDR3nt: TGTGCCAGCAGCTTACTACGGCTAGCGGGAGCCGGGGAGCTGTTTTTT
v_gene: TRBV7-9; abundance: .; j_gene: TRBJ1-4; d_gene: TRBD1; CDR3aa: CASSSQTGANEKLFF; CDR3nt: TGTGCCAGCAGCTCCCAGACAGGGGCTAATGAAAAACTGTTTTTT
v_gene: TRBV18; abundance: .; j_gene: TRBJ2-7; d_gene: TRBD2; CDR3aa: CASSPGLAGGGYEQYF; CDR3nt: TGTGCCAGCTCACCGGGACTAGCGGGGGGTGGCTACGAGCAGTACTTC
v_gene: TRBV19; abundance: .; j_gene: TRBJ1-2; d_gene: .; CDR3aa: CASSATSVNYGYTF; CDR3nt: TGTGCCAGTAGTGCCACAAGTGTTAACTATGGCTACACCTTC
v_gene: TRBV29-1; abundance: .; j_gene: TRBJ2-5; d_gene: TRBD2; CDR3aa: CSVQTSGRALGETQYF; CDR3nt: TGCAGCGTACAGACTAGCGGGAGGGCCTTGGGGGAGACCCAGTACTTC
v_gene: TRBV6-2/TRBV6-3; abundance: .; j_gene: TRBJ2-7; d_gene: TRBD2; CDR3aa: CASSDRLAASYEQYF; CDR3nt: TGTGCCAGCAGCGACCGACTAGCGGCCTCCTACGAGCAGTACTTC
v_gene: TRBV7-7; abundance: once; j_gene: TRBJ2-7; d_gene: .; CDR3aa: CASSLGHKSSYEQYF; CDR3nt: TGTGCCAGCAGCTTGGGACATAAAAGCTCCTACGAGCAGTACTTC
v_gene: TRBV27; abundance: few; j_gene: TRBJ1-6; d_gene: .; CDR3aa: CASSLSWQAVSPLHF; CDR3nt: TGTGCCAGCAGTTTATCGTGGCAGGCCGTCTCACCCCTCCACTTT
v_gene: TRBV5-1; abundance: .; j_gene: TRBJ2-1; d_gene: TRBD1; CDR3aa: CASSAPTGGIRNEQFF; CDR3nt: TGCGCCAGCAGCGCACCGACAGGGGGAATTAGAAATGAGCAGTTCTTC
v_gene: TRBV6-6; abundance: .; j_gene: TRBJ2-2; d_gene: .; CDR3aa: CASIAGATNTGELFF; CDR3nt: TGTGCCAGCATCGCAGGGGCTACGAACACCGGGGAGCTGTTTTTT
v_gene: TRBV5-4; abundance: .; j_gene: TRBJ2-7; d_gene: TRBD1; CDR3aa: CASSLGQGWSGPSYEQYF; CDR3nt: TGTGCCAGCAGTCTCGGACAGGGCTGGAGCGGTCCCTCCTACGAGCAGTACTTC
v_gene: TRBV5-1; abundance: .; j_gene: TRBJ2-5; d_gene: .; CDR3aa: CASSLGGGASETQYF; CDR3nt: TGCGCCAGCAGCTTGGGAGGGGGGGCCTCCGAGACCCAGTACTTC
v_gene: TRBV19; abundance: .; j_gene: TRBJ2-7; d_gene: .; CDR3aa: CASSIIGASYEQYF; CDR3nt: TGTGCCAGTAGTATAATTGGGGCCTCCTACGAGCAGTACTTC
v_gene: TRBV7-2; abundance: .; j_gene: TRBJ2-7; d_gene: TRBD1; CDR3aa: CASSLSRSWGQASYEQYF; CDR3nt: TGTGCCAGCAGCTTATCTCGTTCTTGGGGACAGGCCTCCTACGAGCAGTACTTC
v_gene: TRBV6-2/TRBV6-3; abundance: .; j_gene: TRBJ2-1; d_gene: TRBD2; CDR3aa: CASSYPLRLAASYNEQFF; CDR3nt: TGTGCCAGCAGTTACCCCCTACGACTAGCGGCCTCCTACAATGAGCAGTTCTTC
v_gene: TRBV6-5; abundance: .; j_gene: TRBJ1-2; d_gene: .; CDR3aa: CASSYADTLLGYTF; CDR3nt: TGTGCCAGCAGTTACGCGGACACCCTTCTTGGCTACACCTTC
v_gene: TRBV7-2; abundance: .; j_gene: TRBJ1-5; d_gene: .; CDR3aa: CASSPRPRGEGNQPQHF; CDR3nt: TGTGCCAGCAGCCCCCGCCCCCGCGGGGAGGGCAATCAGCCCCAGCATTTT
v_gene: TRBV30; abundance: .; j_gene: TRBJ2-3; d_gene: .; CDR3aa: CAWSAVSTDTQYF; CDR3nt: TGTGCCTGGAGTGCGGTGAGCACAGATACGCAGTATTTT
v_gene: TRBV6-2/TRBV6-3; abundance: .; j_gene: TRBJ2-3; d_gene: TRBD2; CDR3aa: CASSYYPGLAGEDTQYF; CDR3nt: TGTGCCAGCAGTTATTATCCAGGACTAGCGGGGGAGGATACGCAGTATTTT
v_gene: TRBV4-3; abundance: few; j_gene: TRBJ1-5; d_gene: .; CDR3aa: CASSQEEGVQPQHF; CDR3nt: TGCGCCAGCAGCCAAGAGGAAGGGGTTCAGCCCCAGCATTTT
v_gene: TRBV7-9; abundance: .; j_gene: TRBJ1-6; d_gene: TRBD1; CDR3aa: CASSLDRGNFNSPLHF; CDR3nt: TGTGCCAGCAGCTTAGACAGGGGGAATTTCAATTCACCCCTCCACTTT